This T cell receptor beta chain is from a study of PD-1 blockade in mismatch repair-deficient tumors. Study-wide findings and caveats: Rapid post-treatment expansion, then contraction, generally preceding radiologic response, marked tumor-resident clones.

A few counts support this clone. Its cognate antigen is unknown. Trimming left V 5 bases short and J 3 bases short, with 13 bases between. The CDR3 length is 14 residues. Germline V lookup: CDR1 MNHEY, CDR2 SMNVEV (reference sequence). Generated by immunoSEQ multiplex PCR, the TCRdb table keeps only in-frame clones and is missing some. The sample holds roughly 70,000 clones, around 73% seen once. Mismatch repair deficiency was confirmed in all patients, by PCR or immunohistochemistry. TCR sequencing covered a few patients who responded to pembrolizumab. The chain combines TRBV27 with TRBJ1-2; D gene ambiguous. Sequencing was performed on peripheral blood, taken 2 weeks after starting pembrolizumab. The TCR originated in an adult with mismatch repair-deficient cancer. CDR3 nucleotide sequence: TGTGCCAGCAGTCCACTGGGCGCCGACTATGGCTACACCTTC. This gives the protein CASSPLGADYGYTF.